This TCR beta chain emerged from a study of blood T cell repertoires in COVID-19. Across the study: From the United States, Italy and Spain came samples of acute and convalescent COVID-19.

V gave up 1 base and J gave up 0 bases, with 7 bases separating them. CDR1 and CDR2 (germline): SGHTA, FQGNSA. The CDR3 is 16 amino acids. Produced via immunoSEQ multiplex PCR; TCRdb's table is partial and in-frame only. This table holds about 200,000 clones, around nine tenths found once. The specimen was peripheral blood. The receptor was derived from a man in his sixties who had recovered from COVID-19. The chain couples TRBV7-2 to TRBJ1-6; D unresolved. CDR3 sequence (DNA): TGTGCCAGCAGCTTAGAACTGAGCTCCTATAATTCACCCCTCCACTTT. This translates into CASSLELSSYNSPLHF.